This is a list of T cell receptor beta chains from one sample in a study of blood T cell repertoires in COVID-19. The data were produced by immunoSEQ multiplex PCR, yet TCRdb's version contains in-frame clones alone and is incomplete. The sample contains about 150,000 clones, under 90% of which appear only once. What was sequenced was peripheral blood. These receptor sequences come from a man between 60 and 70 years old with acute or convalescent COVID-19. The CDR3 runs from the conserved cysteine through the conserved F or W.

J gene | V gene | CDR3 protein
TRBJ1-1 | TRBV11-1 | CASSRDRAEAFF
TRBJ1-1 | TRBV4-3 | CASSLETGKNTEAFF
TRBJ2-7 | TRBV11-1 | CASSLESQDIYEQYF
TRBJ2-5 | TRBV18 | CASSPRQAGEQETQYF
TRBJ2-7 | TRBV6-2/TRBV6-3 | CASSYLDRGPYEQYF
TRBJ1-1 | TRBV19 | CASSPGQGVNTEAFF
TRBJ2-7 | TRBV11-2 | CASSSLRVGQGYEQYF
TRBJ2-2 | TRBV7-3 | CASSDTNTGELFF
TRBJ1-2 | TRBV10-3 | CAISESRVWGYTF
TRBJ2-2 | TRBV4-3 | CASSQVPVAAETGNTGELFF
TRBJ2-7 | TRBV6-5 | CASRRDRGPDEQYF
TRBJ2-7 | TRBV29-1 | CSVAGASGHEQYF
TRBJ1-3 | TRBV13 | CASSSHLGQGSGNTIYF
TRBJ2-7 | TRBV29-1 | CSVEGTGGLYEQYF
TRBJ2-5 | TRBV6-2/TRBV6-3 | CASSYEAGAGKETQYF
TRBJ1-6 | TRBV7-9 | CASVLGNSPLHF
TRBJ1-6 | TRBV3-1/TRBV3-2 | CASSQGYSGGNSPLHF
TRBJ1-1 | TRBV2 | CASSAESNTEAFF